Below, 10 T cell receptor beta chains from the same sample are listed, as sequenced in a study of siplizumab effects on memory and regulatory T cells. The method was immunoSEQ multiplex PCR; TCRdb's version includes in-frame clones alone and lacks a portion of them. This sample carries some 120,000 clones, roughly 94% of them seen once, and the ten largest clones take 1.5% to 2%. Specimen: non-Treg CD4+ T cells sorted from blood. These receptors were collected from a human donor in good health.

In nucleotides, the CDR3 is TGTGCCAGCAGTCCCGACAGGAGTAGGAGCTCCTATAATTCACCCCTCCACTTT. This codes for CASSPDRSRSSYNSPLHF. This chain links TRBV4-2 with TRBJ1-6; maybe TRBD1 (6 bases). Germline values: CDR1 LGHNA, CDR2 YNFKEQ. The germline V and J ends were trimmed by 6 bases and 0 bases, with 18 bases remaining between them. The length of the CDR3 is 18 residues.

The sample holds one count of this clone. CDR3 coding DNA: TGCGCCAGCAGCCAAGATAGCGCACTGGACATTCAGTACTTC. Translating gives CASSQDSALDIQYF. V usage is TRBV4-1 and J usage is TRBJ2-4; D perhaps matches TRBD2 (5 bases). V was pared by 0 bases and J by 8 bases, with 11 bases between. The length of the CDR3 is 14 residues. Germline V gene sequence: CDR1 MGHRA, CDR2 YSYEKL.

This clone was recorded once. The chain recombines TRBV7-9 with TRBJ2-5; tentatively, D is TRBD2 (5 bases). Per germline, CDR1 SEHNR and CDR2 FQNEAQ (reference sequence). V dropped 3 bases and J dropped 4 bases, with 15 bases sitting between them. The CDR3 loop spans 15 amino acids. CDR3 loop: CASSFLRAGGETQYF. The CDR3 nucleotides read TGTGCCAGCAGCTTTCTGCGGGCCGGAGGAGAGACCCAGTACTTC.

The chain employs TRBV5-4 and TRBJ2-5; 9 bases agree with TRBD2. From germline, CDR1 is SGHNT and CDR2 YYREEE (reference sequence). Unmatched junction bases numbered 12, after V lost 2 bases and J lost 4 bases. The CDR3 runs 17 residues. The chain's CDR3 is CASSLGLGSGSSETQYF. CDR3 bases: TGTGCCAGCAGCTTAGGTCTGGGTAGCGGGAGTTCAGAGACCCAGTACTTC.

This CDR3 reads CASSIDWKGSDSYEQYF. As DNA, the CDR3 is TGTGCCAGTAGTATTGATTGGAAAGGGAGTGACTCCTACGAGCAGTACTTC. The chain employs TRBV19 and TRBJ2-7; D perhaps matches TRBD2 (5 bases). This CDR3 contains 17 residues. Germline V gives CDR1 LNHDA, CDR2 SQIVND (reference sequence). The germline V and J ends were trimmed by 3 bases and 0 bases, with 18 bases remaining between them.

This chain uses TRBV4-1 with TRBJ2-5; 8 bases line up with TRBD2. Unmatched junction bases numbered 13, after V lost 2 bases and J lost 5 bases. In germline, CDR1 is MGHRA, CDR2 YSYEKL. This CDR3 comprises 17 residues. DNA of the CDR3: TGCGCCAGCAGCCAATTTGGGGACGGGAGGGCCATCGAGACCCAGTACTTC. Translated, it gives CASSQFGDGRAIETQYF.

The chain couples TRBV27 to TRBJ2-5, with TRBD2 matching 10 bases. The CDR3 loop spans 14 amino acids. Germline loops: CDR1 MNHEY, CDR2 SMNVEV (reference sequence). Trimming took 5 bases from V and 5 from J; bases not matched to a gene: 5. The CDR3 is CASSPLAGYETQYF. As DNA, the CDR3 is TGTGCCAGCAGTCCACTAGCGGGATATGAGACCCAGTACTTC.

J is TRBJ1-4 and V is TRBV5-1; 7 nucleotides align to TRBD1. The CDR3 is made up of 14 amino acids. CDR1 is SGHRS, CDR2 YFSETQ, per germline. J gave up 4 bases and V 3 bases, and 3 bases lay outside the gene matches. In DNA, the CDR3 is TGCGCCAGCAGCTCGGGACAGCTTAATGAAAAACTGTTTTTT. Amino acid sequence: CASSSGQLNEKLFF.

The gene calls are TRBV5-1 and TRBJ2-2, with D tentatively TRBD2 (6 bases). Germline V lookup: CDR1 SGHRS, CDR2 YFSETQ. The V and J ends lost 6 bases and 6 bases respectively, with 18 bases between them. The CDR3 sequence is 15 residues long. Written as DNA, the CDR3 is TGCGCCAGCATCCTGACCGTGGGGGAGGCCGGGGAGCTGTTTTTT. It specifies CASILTVGEAGELFF.

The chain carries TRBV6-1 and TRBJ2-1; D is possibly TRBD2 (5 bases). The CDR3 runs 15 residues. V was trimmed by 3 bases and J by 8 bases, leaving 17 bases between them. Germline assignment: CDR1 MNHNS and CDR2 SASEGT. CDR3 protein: CASSDEGEGRDEQFF. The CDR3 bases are TGTGCCAGCAGTGACGAGGGAGAGGGTAGGGATGAGCAGTTCTTC.